These 28 T cell receptor beta chains were sequenced from one sample in a study of radiotherapy plus CTLA-4 blockade in lung cancer (dated by TCRdb to the late 2010s). Libraries came from the immunoSEQ multiplex PCR assay. As stored in TCRdb, this immuneACCESS dataset retains in-frame rearrangements with V and J assigned. A fraction of the clones does not appear; measured against another copy, unresolved V genes explain less than half of the discrepancy, and the remainder lacks a known reason. The sample table lists 90,000 to 100,000 clones, roughly 74% of them with a count of one. Around 2.7% of the sample comes from the top ten. Sequencing was performed on peripheral blood, taken from a patient treated with radiotherapy plus ipilimumab. The receptors derive from a human donor with non-small cell lung cancer who had a partial response to radiotherapy plus ipilimumab. Some clones in this sample may be carry-over from other donors' samples.

This chain joins TRBV6-5 and TRBJ1-6; a weak D match, TRBD1 (5 bases). The CDR3 runs to 15 residues. The V end was cut by 7 bases, the J end by 7 bases, with 17 bases between. Germline lookup yields CDR1 MNHEY and CDR2 SVGAGI. The CDR3 DNA is TGTGCCAGCATAGAGTTTATAGGGGCAAATTCACCCCTCCACTTT. This sequence encodes CASIEFIGANSPLHF.

The chain has TRBV9 and TRBJ2-2; D is ambiguous. The V end was cut by 0 bases, the J end by 2 bases, with 11 bases between. The V gene's germline CDR1 is SGDLS and CDR2 YYNGEE. The CDR3 length is 16 residues. The CDR3 nucleotides read TGTGCCAGCAGCGTAGTATCTGGCAGAAACACCGGGGAGCTGTTTTTT. Protein sequence: CASSVVSGRNTGELFF. The variable domain in full, completed from reference TRBV9 and TRBJ2-2, reads DSGVTQTPKHLITATGQRVTLRCSPRSGDLSVYWYQQSLDQGLQFLIQYYNGEERAKGNILERFSAQQFPDLHSELNLSSLELGDSALYFCASSVVSGRNTGELFFGEGSRLTVL.

V and J are TRBV27 and TRBJ2-7; 11 positions match TRBD2. The germline V gene has CDR1 MNHEY and CDR2 SMNVEV (reference sequence). V shed 8 bases and J 2 bases; nucleotides not matched to a gene: 8. This CDR3 has 15 residues. CDR3: CASGSIAGGTYEQYF. In nucleotides, the CDR3 is TGTGCCAGCGGGAGCATAGCGGGAGGGACCTACGAGCAGTACTTC.

The chain uses TRBV11-3 and TRBJ1-3; D not certain. V dropped 6 bases and J dropped 4 bases, with 13 bases sitting between them. The CDR3 runs to 14 residues. Germline values: CDR1 SGHNT, CDR2 YENEEA. CDR3 in amino acids: CASRPTGGGNTIYF. The CDR3 DNA follows: TGTGCCAGCAGACCCACCGGCGGGGGAAACACCATATATTTT.

This clone was picked up one time. The CDR3 DNA reads TGCGCCAGCAGCTCGACGGGGGGGCAGGTTTACAATGAGCAGTTCTTC. Its translation is CASSSTGGQVYNEQFF. The chain links TRBV5-1 to TRBJ2-1, with 8 bases that match TRBD2. J lost 4 bases, V lost 3 bases, and 9 bases had no gene match. The CDR3 has 16 residues. The germline gives CDR1 SGHRS, CDR2 YFSETQ.

The chain links TRBV20-1 to TRBJ1-2; D might be TRBD1 (5 bases). In germline, CDR1 is DFQATT, CDR2 SNEGSKA (reference sequence). The CDR3 sequence is 11 residues long. V gave up 6 bases and J gave up 5 bases, with 10 bases separating them. DNA of the CDR3: TGCAGTGCAAGTAGGGGTTATGGCTACACCTTC. Translated: CSASRGYGYTF.

V is TRBV9 and J is TRBJ2-1, with TRBD2 matching 8 bases. The ends lost 0 bases at V and 6 bases at J; junction bases unmatched: 5. Germline loops: CDR1 SGDLS, CDR2 YYNGEE. The CDR3 is 15 residues long. CDR3 residues: CASSVEGLVGNEQFF. The CDR3 nucleotides read TGTGCCAGCAGCGTAGAGGGACTAGTCGGCAATGAGCAGTTCTTC.

The chain recombines TRBV7-9 with TRBJ2-1; D is uncertain. The CDR3 sequence is 15 residues long. Germline lookup yields CDR1 SEHNR and CDR2 FQNEAQ (reference sequence). Trimming left V 3 bases short and J 4 bases short, with 13 bases between. The CDR3 region has the DNA TGTGCCAGCAGCTTTTTCCGTGGCAGTTACAATGAGCAGTTCTTC. Its protein is CASSFFRGSYNEQFF.

This clone has just a few counts. The chain uses TRBV10-3 and TRBJ1-5, with a tentative D call TRBD1 (5 bases). V lost 0 bases, J lost 3 bases, and 9 bases lay in between. The CDR3 length is 15 residues. The germline V gene encodes CDR1 ENHRY and CDR2 SYGVKD. The DNA for the CDR3 is TGTGCCATCAGTGAGTCGATGGACACCAATCAGCCCCAGCATTTT. It specifies CAISESMDTNQPQHF.

The rearrangement uses TRBV7-9 and TRBJ1-1; TRBD1 might be the D (5 bases). The ends were cut back, 11 bases at V and 6 bases at J, with 22 bases in the middle. Per germline, CDR1 SEHNR and CDR2 FQNEAQ (reference sequence). There are 14 residues in the CDR3. CDR3 residues: CAGGIGGVKAEAFF. In DNA form, the CDR3 reads TGTGCCGGAGGGATCGGGGGGGTGAAGGCTGAAGCTTTCTTT.

This clone has only a few counts. This rearrangement joins TRBV14 to TRBJ2-7; D is uncertain. Germline V gene data show CDR1 as SGHDN and CDR2 as FVKESK. V gave up 0 bases and J gave up 6 bases, with 21 bases separating them. This CDR3 has 17 residues. In DNA, the CDR3 is TGTGCCAGCAGCCAAGATCGCTCTCAGTCGGGTAGGAGCGAGCAGTACTTC. Protein: CASSQDRSQSGRSEQYF.

J is TRBJ2-7 and V is TRBV28; D may be TRBD2 (6 bases). The CDR3 length is 14 residues. Trimming removed 7 bases from V and 4 bases from J, with 17 bases in between. The germline V gene has CDR1 MDHEN and CDR2 SYDVKM. The CDR3 DNA is TGTGCCAGCATTTCGGAGGGATCGAAGTACGAGCAGTACTTC. Translating gives CASISEGSKYEQYF.

This clone showed up just a few times. The J gene is TRBJ2-7, the V gene TRBV6-5; TRBD1 aligns across 7 bases. V was pared by 6 bases and J by 3 bases, with 11 bases of the junction left unmatched. In germline, CDR1 is MNHEY, CDR2 SVGAGI. CDR3 length: 15 residues. The CDR3 sequence is CASRKRWQGDYEQYF. DNA of the CDR3: TGTGCCAGCAGAAAACGGTGGCAGGGGGACTACGAGCAGTACTTC.

The chain joins TRBV30 to TRBJ2-2; TRBD2 aligns across 9 bases. V was clipped by 0 bases and J by 7 bases; unmatched bases: 6. The CDR3 covers 15 residues. The germline V gene has CDR1 GTSNPN and CDR2 SVGIG (reference sequence). In DNA, the CDR3 is TGTGCCTGGAGTGTAAAAGCGGGAGGTATCGGGGAGCTGTTTTTT. This sequence encodes CAWSVKAGGIGELFF.

The genes are TRBV7-2 and TRBJ2-5, with D tentatively TRBD2 (7 bases). The CDR3 spans 16 residues. From germline, CDR1 is SGHTA and CDR2 FQGNSA. V was trimmed by 2 bases and J by 5 bases, leaving 18 bases between them. The CDR3 reads CASSLRWGGAFETQYF. For the CDR3, the DNA is TGTGCCAGCAGCTTACGGTGGGGGGGGGCTTTTGAGACCCAGTACTTC.

The chain joins TRBV28 to TRBJ2-2, with TRBD2 matching over 8 bases. Trimming took 8 bases from V and 1 from J; bases not matched to a gene: 6. CDR1 is MDHEN, CDR2 SYDVKM, per germline. The CDR3 loop spans 15 amino acids. In nucleotides, the CDR3 is TGTGCCAGCCTGCGGGGGGCGGGGAACACCGGGGAGCTGTTTTTT. It yields the protein CASLRGAGNTGELFF.

The V call is TRBV28, the J call TRBJ2-7, with D maybe TRBD2 (6 bases). Germline V gene lookup returns CDR1 MDHEN and CDR2 SYDVKM. The CDR3 has 15 amino acids. V was pared by 5 bases and J by 2 bases, with 16 bases between. CDR3 in amino acids: CASSLRGSRTYEQYF. In DNA form, the CDR3 reads TGTGCCAGCAGTCTCCGGGGGAGCCGAACCTACGAGCAGTACTTC. Using reference TRBV28 and TRBJ2-7 for the parts outside the CDR3, the full variable domain is DVKVTQSSRYLVKRTGEKVFLECVQDMDHENMFWYRQDPGLGLRLIYFSYDVKMKEKGDIPEGYSVSREKKERFSLILESASTNQTSMYLCASSLRGSRTYEQYFGPGTRLTVT.

This chain connects TRBV6-1 to TRBJ2-7, with 7 positions matching TRBD2. J was trimmed by 6 bases and V by 11 bases; bases with no gene match: 16. This CDR3 has 14 residues. Germline assignment: CDR1 MNHNS and CDR2 SASEGT. The CDR3 protein is CAARLAGAVGEQYF. CDR3 nucleotide sequence: TGTGCCGCGAGGCTGGCGGGAGCGGTGGGCGAGCAGTACTTC.

This sequence joins TRBV12-5 and TRBJ2-7, with 7 bases fitting TRBD2. The CDR3 totals 13 residues. The ends lost 7 bases at V and 6 bases at J; junction bases unmatched: 9. The V gene's germline CDR1 is LGHNT and CDR2 FRNRAP. The CDR3: CASAPDWGGEQYF. CDR3 coding DNA: TGTGCTAGTGCCCCCGACTGGGGGGGCGAGCAGTACTTC.

The rearrangement links TRBV11-3 to TRBJ2-2; 9 positions agree with TRBD1. The CDR3 sequence is 16 residues long. Trimming at V came to 10 bases and at J to 5 bases, leaving 14 bases not matched to a gene. Germline V CDR1 and CDR2: SGHNT, YENEEA. The chain's CDR3 is CAIRPGQGFRTGELFF. CDR3 sequence (DNA): TGTGCCATTAGACCGGGACAGGGATTCAGGACCGGGGAGCTGTTTTTT.

This chain joins TRBV7-8 and TRBJ1-4, with D hard to call. In germline, CDR1 is SGHVS, CDR2 FQNEAQ. The ends were cut back, 2 bases at V and 0 bases at J, with 10 bases in the middle. The CDR3 has 16 amino acids. CDR3 in DNA: TGTGCCAGCAGCTTAAACCCCGGGGCAACTAATGAAAAACTGTTTTTT. This encodes CASSLNPGATNEKLFF.

The V and J genes are TRBV6-1 and TRBJ2-7; D unclear. The CDR3 extends over 11 amino acids. Germline assignment: CDR1 MNHNS and CDR2 SASEGT. V gave up 2 bases and J gave up 8 bases, with 7 bases separating them. CDR3 DNA: TGTGCCAGCAGTGAAACTTCAAAGCAGTACTTC. This encodes CASSETSKQYF.

Only a few counts were recorded for this clone. The gene calls are TRBV11-2 and TRBJ1-4; D unresolved. The CDR3 length is 16 residues. Trimming cost V 5 bases and J 1 base, with 14 bases left between them. In germline, CDR1 is SGHAT, CDR2 FQNNGV. CDR3 amino acids: CASSRLGKRTNEKLFF. CDR3 sequence (DNA): TGTGCCAGCAGCCGACTCGGGAAGAGAACTAATGAAAAACTGTTTTTT. Filled out from reference TRBV11-2 and TRBJ1-4, the complete variable domain reads EAGVAQSPRYKIIEKRQSVAFWCNPISGHATLYWYQQILGQGPKLLIQFQNNGVVDDSQLPKDRFSAERLKGVDSTLKIQPAKLEDSAVYLCASSRLGKRTNEKLFFGSGTQLSVL.

The rearrangement joins TRBV6-1 to TRBJ1-2, with no clear D. Germline V gene sequence: CDR1 MNHNS, CDR2 SASEGT. CDR3 size: 14 residues. Deletions cut 7 bases from V and 8 bases from J, with 20 bases between. The CDR3 here is CASTSYGRESGYTF. The CDR3 bases are TGTGCCAGCACTTCGTATGGGAGGGAGAGCGGCTACACCTTC.

As DNA, the CDR3 is TGTGCCAGCTCACGCTCACAGGGGATCTACGAGCAGTACTTC. Protein product: CASSRSQGIYEQYF. The chain joins TRBV18 to TRBJ2-5; 7 bases line up with TRBD1. Judging by the DNA end, TRBJ2-7 fits better; the J call may be wrong. In germline, CDR1 is KGHSH, CDR2 LQKENI. This CDR3 has 14 amino acids.

This chain links TRBV27 with TRBJ2-5; 9 bases align to TRBD1. Germline V gene sequence: CDR1 MNHEY, CDR2 SMNVEV (reference sequence). The V gene end was trimmed by 4 bases and the J gene end by 4 bases; junction bases not matched to a gene: 7. This CDR3 has 15 amino acids. DNA for the CDR3: TGTGCCAGCAGTTCGCCAGGGACAGGGAGAGAGACCCAGTACTTC. Translating it yields CASSSPGTGRETQYF.

This clone appeared once. The genes are TRBV28 and TRBJ1-2; possible D gene TRBD1, 6 bases. The CDR3 totals 14 residues. Trimming took off 2 bases at V and 4 bases at J, with 11 bases between the two ends. In germline, CDR1 is MDHEN, CDR2 SYDVKM. The CDR3 sequence: CASSLTGYPYGYTF. The CDR3 region has the DNA TGTGCCAGCAGTTTAACAGGGTACCCCTATGGCTACACCTTC.

This clone was counted a few times. The rearrangement links TRBV2 to TRBJ2-7, with 9 bases lining up with TRBD1. Germline-derived CDR1 and CDR2 are SNHLY and FYNNEI. The CDR3 has 14 amino acids. Trimming removed 5 bases from V and 4 bases from J; junction bases left unmatched: 6. The chain's CDR3 is CASSTGTGLYEQYF. DNA for the CDR3: TGTGCCAGCAGTACCGGGACAGGGCTTTACGAGCAGTACTTC.